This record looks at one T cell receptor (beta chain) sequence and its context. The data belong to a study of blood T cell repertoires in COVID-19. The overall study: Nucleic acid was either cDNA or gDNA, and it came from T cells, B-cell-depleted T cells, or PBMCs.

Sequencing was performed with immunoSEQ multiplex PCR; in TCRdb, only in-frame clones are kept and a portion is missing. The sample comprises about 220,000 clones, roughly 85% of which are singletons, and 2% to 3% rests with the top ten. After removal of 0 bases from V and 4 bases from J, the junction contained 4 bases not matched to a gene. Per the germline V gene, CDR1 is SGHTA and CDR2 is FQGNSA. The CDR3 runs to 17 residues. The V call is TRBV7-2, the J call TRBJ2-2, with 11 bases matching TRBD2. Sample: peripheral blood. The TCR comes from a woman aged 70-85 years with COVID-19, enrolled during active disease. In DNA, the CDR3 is TGTGCCAGCAGCTTAGCCCGACTAGCGGGGAGCACCGGGGAGCTGTTTTTT. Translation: CASSLARLAGSTGELFF.